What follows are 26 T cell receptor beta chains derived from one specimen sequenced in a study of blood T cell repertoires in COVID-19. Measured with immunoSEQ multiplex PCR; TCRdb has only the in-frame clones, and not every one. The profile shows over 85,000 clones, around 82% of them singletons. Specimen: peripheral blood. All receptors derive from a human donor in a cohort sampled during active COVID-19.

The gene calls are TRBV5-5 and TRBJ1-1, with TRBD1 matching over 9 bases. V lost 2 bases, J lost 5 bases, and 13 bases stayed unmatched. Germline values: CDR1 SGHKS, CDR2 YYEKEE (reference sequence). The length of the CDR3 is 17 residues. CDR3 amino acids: CASSFRTGGTIETEAFF. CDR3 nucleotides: TGTGCCAGCAGCTTCAGAACAGGGGGCACAATAGAGACTGAAGCTTTCTTT.

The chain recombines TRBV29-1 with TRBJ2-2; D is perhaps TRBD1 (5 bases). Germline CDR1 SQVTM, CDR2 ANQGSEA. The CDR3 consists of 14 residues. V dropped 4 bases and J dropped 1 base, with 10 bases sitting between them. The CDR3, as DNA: TGCAGCGTTGGGCAGGGAAGGAACACCGGGGAGCTGTTTTTT. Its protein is CSVGQGRNTGELFF.

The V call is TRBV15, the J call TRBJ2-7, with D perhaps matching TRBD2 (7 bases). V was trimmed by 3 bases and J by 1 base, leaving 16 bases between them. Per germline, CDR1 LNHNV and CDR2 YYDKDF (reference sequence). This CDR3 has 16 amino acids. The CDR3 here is CATSRAGRGASYEQYF. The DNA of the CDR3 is TGTGCCACCAGCAGGGCCGGTCGGGGGGCATCCTACGAGCAGTACTTC.

CDR3 sequence reads: CASSPRTSGEPLYF. CDR3 bases: TGTGCCAGCAGCCCTAGGACTAGCGGGGAGCCTCTGTACTTC. The chain uses TRBV7-2 and TRBJ2-4; TRBD2 agrees at 12 bases. The CDR3 loop spans 14 amino acids. V shed 5 bases, J shed 15 bases, and the junction held 11 bases outside the gene matches. The germline V gene has CDR1 SGHTA and CDR2 FQGNSA.

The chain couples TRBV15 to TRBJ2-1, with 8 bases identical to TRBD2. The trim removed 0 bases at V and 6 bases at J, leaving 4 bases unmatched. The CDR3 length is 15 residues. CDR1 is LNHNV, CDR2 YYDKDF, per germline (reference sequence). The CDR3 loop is CATSRDHGRGNEQFF. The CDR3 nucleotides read TGTGCCACCAGCAGAGATCACGGGAGGGGCAATGAGCAGTTCTTC.

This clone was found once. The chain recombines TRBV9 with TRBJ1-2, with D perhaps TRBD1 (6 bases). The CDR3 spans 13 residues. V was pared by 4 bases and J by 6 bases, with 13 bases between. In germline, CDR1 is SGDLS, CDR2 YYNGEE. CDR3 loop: CASSPRRGDGYTF. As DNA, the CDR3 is TGTGCCAGCAGCCCACGCAGGGGAGATGGCTACACCTTC.

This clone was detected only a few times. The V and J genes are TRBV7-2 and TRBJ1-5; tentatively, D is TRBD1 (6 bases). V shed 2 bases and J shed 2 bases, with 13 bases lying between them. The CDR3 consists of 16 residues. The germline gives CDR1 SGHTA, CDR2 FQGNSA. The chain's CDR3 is CASSLTGTRGNQPQHF. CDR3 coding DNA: TGTGCCAGCAGCTTAACCGGGACACGAGGCAATCAGCCCCAGCATTTT.

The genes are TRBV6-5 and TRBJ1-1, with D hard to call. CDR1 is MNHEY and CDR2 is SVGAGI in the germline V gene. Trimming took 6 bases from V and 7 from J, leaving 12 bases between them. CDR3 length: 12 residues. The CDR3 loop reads CASRPTGFEAFF. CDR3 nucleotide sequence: TGTGCCAGCAGGCCTACGGGGTTTGAAGCTTTCTTT.

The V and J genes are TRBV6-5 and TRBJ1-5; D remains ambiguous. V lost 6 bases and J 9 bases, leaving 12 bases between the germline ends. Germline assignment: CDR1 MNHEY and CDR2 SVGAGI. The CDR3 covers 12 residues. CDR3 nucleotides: TGTGCCAGCAGCCCACGGGAGGGGCCCCAGCATTTT. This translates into CASSPREGPQHF.

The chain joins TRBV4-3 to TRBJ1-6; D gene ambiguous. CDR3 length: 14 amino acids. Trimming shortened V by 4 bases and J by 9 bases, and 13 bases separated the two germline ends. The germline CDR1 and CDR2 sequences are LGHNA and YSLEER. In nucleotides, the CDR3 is TGCGCCAGCAGCCTTGGGGAGGACGGTTCACCCCTCCACTTT. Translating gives CASSLGEDGSPLHF.

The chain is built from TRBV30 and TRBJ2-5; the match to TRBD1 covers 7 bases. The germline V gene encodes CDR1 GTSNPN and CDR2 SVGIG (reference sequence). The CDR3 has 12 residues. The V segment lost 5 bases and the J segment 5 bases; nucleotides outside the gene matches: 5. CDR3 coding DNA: TGTGCCTGGGACAGGGATGTGGAGACCCAGTACTTC. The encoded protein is CAWDRDVETQYF.

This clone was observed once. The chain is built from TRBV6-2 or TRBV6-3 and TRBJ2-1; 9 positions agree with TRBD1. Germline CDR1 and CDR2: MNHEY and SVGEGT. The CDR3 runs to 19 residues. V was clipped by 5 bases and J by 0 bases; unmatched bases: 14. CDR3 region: CASSTRQGGGFGSYNEQFF. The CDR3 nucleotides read TGTGCCAGCAGTACCCGACAGGGGGGTGGGTTTGGCTCCTACAATGAGCAGTTCTTC.

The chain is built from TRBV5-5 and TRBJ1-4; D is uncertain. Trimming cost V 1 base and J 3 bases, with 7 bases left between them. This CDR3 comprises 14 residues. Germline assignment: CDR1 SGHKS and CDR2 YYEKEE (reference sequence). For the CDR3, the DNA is TGTGCCAGCAGCTTGTCCGGGTCTAATGAAAAACTGTTTTTT. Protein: CASSLSGSNEKLFF.

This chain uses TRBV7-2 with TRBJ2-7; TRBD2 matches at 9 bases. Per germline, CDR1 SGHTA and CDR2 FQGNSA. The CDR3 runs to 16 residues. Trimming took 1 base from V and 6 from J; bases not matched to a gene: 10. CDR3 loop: CASSLVGGGASGEQYF. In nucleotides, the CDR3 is TGTGCCAGCAGCTTAGTGGGCGGGGGGGCATCGGGCGAGCAGTACTTC.

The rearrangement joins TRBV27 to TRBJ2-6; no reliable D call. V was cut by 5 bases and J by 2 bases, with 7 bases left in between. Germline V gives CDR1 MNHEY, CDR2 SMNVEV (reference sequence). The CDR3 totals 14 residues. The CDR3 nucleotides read TGTGCCAGCAGTCCGTTTCCTGGGGCCAACGTCCTGACTTTC. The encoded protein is CASSPFPGANVLTF.

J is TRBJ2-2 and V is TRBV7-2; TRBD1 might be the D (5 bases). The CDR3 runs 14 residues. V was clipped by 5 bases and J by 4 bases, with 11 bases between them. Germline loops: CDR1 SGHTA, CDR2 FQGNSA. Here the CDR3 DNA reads TGTGCCAGCAGCGTATACAGGTTCACCGGGGAGCTGTTTTTT. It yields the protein CASSVYRFTGELFF.

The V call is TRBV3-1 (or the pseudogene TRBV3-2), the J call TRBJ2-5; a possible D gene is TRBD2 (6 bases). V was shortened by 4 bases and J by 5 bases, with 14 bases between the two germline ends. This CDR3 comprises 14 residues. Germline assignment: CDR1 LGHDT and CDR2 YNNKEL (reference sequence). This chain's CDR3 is CASSPRAGKETQYF. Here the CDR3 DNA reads TGTGCCAGCAGCCCCCGGGCGGGGAAGGAGACCCAGTACTTC.

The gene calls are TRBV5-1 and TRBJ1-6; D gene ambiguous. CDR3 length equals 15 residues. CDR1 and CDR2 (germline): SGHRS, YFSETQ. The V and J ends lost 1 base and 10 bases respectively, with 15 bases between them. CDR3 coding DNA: TGCGCCAGCAGCTTGTCCCGGGATTTGGGATCACCCCTCCACTTT. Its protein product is CASSLSRDLGSPLHF.

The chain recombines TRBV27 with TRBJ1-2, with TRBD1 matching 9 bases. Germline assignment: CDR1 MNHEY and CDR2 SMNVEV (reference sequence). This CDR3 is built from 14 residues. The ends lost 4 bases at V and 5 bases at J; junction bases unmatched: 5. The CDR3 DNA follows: TGTGCCAGCAGTTCCGCCGGGACAGGGTATGGCTACACCTTC. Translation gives CASSSAGTGYGYTF.

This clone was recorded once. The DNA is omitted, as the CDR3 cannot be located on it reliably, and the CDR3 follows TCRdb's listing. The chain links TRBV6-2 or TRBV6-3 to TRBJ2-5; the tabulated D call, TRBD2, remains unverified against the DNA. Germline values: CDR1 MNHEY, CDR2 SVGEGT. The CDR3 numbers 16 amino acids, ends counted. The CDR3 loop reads CASSYQPGHVAGGAYF.

Here the CDR3 reads CAWSIDRGNQPQHF. The CDR3 nucleotides read TGTGCCTGGAGCATTGACAGGGGGAATCAGCCCCAGCATTTT. The chain uses TRBV30 and TRBJ1-5; the match to TRBD1 covers 9 bases. CDR1 and CDR2 from the germline V gene are GTSNPN and SVGIG (reference sequence). V lost 3 bases and J lost 4; bases outside the gene matches: 4. The CDR3 contains 14 residues.

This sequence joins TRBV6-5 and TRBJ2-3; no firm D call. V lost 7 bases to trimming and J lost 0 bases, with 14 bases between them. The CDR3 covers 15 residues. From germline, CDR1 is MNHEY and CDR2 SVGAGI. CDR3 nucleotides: TGTGCCAGCAACCCCGTTGCGACTAGCACAGATACGCAGTATTTT. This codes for CASNPVATSTDTQYF.

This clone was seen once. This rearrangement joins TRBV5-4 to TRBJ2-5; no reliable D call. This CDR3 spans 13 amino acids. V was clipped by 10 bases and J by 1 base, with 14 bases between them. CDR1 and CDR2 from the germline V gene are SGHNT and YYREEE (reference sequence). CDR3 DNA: TGTGCCGAGTCCTACGCCCCCCAAGAGACCCAGTACTTC. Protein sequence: CAESYAPQETQYF.

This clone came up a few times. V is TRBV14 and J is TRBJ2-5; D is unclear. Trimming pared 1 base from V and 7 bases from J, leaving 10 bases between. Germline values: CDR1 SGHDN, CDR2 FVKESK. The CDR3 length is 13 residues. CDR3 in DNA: TGTGCCAGCAGCCAAGTGGCCACGGGGACCCAGTACTTC. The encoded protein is CASSQVATGTQYF.

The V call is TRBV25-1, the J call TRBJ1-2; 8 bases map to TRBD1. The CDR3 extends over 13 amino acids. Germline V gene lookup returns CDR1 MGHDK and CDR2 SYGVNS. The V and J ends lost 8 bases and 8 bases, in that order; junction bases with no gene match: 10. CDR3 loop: CASQGAQVYGYTF. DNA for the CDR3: TGTGCCAGCCAGGGGGCGCAGGTGTACGGCTACACCTTC.

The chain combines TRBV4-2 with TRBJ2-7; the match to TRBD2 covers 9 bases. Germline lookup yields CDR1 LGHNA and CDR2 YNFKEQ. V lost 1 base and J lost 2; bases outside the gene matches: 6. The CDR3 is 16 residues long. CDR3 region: CASSQGEGLAAYEQYF. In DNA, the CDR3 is TGTGCCAGCAGCCAAGGGGAGGGACTAGCCGCCTACGAGCAGTACTTC.